These T cell receptor beta chains were read from a single sample in a study of T-cell reconstitution after alpha-beta-depleted transplantation in children. TCRdb recomputed calls from the PCR reads with MiXCR, one row per CDR3 protein. The data hold about 830,000 distinct CDR3 sequences, with 15% to 20% observed a single time. Material: PBMCs, mostly from graft donor cells, obtained 360 days after TCRalphabeta/CD19-depleted stem cell transplant. Receptor source: a male patient under 18 who had a stem cell transplant for acute lymphoblastic leukemia, so the T cells may come from the graft donor. Each CDR3 is given with its conserved first and last residue. The D gene is left open where the match is weak. Only part of the rows carry a size: once, few, many, or a class if the clone is expanded.

CDR3aa,CDR3nt,j_gene,abundance,v_gene,d_gene
CASSPSGRSSYEQYF,TGTGCCAGCAGTCCTTCGGGCCGCAGCTCCTACGAGCAGTACTTC,TRBJ2-7,few,TRBV12-3/TRBV12-4,.
CSAREQGNTEAFF,TGCAGTGCTAGAGAACAGGGTAACACTGAAGCTTTCTTT,TRBJ1-1,.,TRBV20-1,.
CASSTTPAGKGANTEAFF,TGTGCCAGCAGTACCACCCCAGCAGGGAAGGGGGCGAACACTGAAGCTTTCTTT,TRBJ1-1,.,TRBV11-1,TRBD1
CSVALGGPYEQYF,TGCAGCGTTGCGCTCGGCGGCCCCTACGAGCAGTACTTC,TRBJ2-7,many,TRBV29-1,.
CAISVSQGYEQYF,TGTGCCATCAGTGTTTCACAGGGTTACGAGCAGTACTTC,TRBJ2-7,few,TRBV10-3,.
CATSSEVGRLNTEAFF,TGTGCCACCAGCAGTGAAGTCGGACGGCTGAACACTGAAGCTTTCTTT,TRBJ1-1,few,TRBV15,.
CASSLNGEFYYGYTF,TGCGCCAGCAGCTTGAACGGAGAGTTCTACTATGGCTACACCTTC,TRBJ1-2,.,TRBV5-1,.
CASSFPRGNSPLHF,TGTGCCAGCAGTTTTCCCAGGGGCAATTCACCCCTCCACTTT,TRBJ1-6,few,TRBV12-3/TRBV12-4,.
CASSTRLPGLARNEQFF,TGTGCCAGCAGTACCCGCTTACCGGGACTAGCGAGAAATGAGCAGTTCTTC,TRBJ2-1,many,TRBV12-3/TRBV12-4,TRBD2
CASSLTSGDTDTQYF,TGTGCCAGCAGCCTGACTAGCGGGGACACAGATACGCAGTATTTT,TRBJ2-3,.,TRBV7-3,TRBD2
CASSYRLRSPLHF,TGTGCCAGCAGTTACAGGTTACGCTCACCCCTCCACTTT,TRBJ1-6,.,TRBV28,.
CSRLRGGGNEQFF,TGCAGTCGGTTGAGGGGGGGCGGCAATGAGCAGTTCTTC,TRBJ2-1,few,TRBV20-1,.
CASSLSWTGRVSYEQYF,TGTGCCAGCAGTTTATCCTGGACTGGGAGGGTTTCCTACGAGCAGTACTTC,TRBJ2-7,few,TRBV27,TRBD2
CAIRSGGDHGGYTF,TGTGCCATCAGGTCGGGGGGGGACCACGGTGGCTACACCTTC,TRBJ1-2,few,TRBV10-3,.
CATSRAVRLGKETQYF,TGTGCCACCAGCAGAGCCGTGCGCTTGGGGAAAGAGACCCAGTACTTC,TRBJ2-5,.,TRBV15,.
CASSGDWGSGNTIYF,TGTGCCAGCAGCGGAGATTGGGGCTCTGGAAACACCATATATTTT,TRBJ1-3,.,TRBV9,.
CSARWAGRPSYNEQFF,TGCAGTGCTAGGTGGGCGGGAAGACCGTCCTACAATGAGCAGTTCTTC,TRBJ2-1,few,TRBV20-1,.
CASSVARSGQGARTPGELFF,TGTGCCAGCAGCGTAGCTCGGAGTGGACAGGGGGCCCGAACCCCCGGGGAGCTGTTTTTT,TRBJ2-2,.,TRBV9,TRBD1
CASSISAYAYEQYF,TGTGCCAGTAGTATATCAGCGTACGCCTACGAGCAGTACTTC,TRBJ2-7,few,TRBV19,.
CASMRYNEQFF,TGTGCCAGCATGAGGTACAATGAGCAGTTCTTC,TRBJ2-1,few,TRBV3-1,.
CASTRESDPSSYEQYF,TGTGCCAGCACCCGCGAATCGGATCCGAGCTCCTACGAGCAGTACTTC,TRBJ2-7,.,TRBV6-1,.
CASSPDRIDEQFF,TGTGCCAGCAGTCCAGACAGGATAGATGAGCAGTTCTTC,TRBJ2-1,.,TRBV12-3/TRBV12-4,.
CASSPGQGRSNQPQHF,TGTGCCAGCAGCCCGGGACAGGGGAGGTCAAATCAGCCCCAGCATTTT,TRBJ1-5,.,TRBV12-3/TRBV12-4,TRBD1
CASSGTGAVGEQYF,TGCGCCAGCAGCGGGACAGGGGCCGTGGGCGAGCAGTACTTC,TRBJ2-7,.,TRBV5-1,TRBD1
CASSVGYGDNEQFF,TGTGCCAGCAGCGTGGGCTACGGGGACAATGAGCAGTTCTTC,TRBJ2-1,.,TRBV9,.
CASSYSPGDNEQFF,TGTGCCAGCAGTTACTCTCCGGGAGACAATGAGCAGTTCTTC,TRBJ2-1,.,TRBV6-2/TRBV6-3,.
CASSFWGVGRTRSGELFF,TGTGCCAGCAGCTTCTGGGGTGTGGGACGGACCCGATCCGGGGAGCTGTTTTTT,TRBJ2-2,few,TRBV5-6,.
CASSRTPFREAYEQYF,TGTGCCAGCAGTCGTACACCATTTCGGGAGGCTTACGAGCAGTACTTC,TRBJ2-7,.,TRBV6-1,TRBD2
CASTSRAGRETQYF,TGTGCCAGCACCTCTAGGGCGGGAAGGGAGACCCAGTACTTC,TRBJ2-5,.,TRBV11-2,.
CSVGTGILEQYF,TGCAGCGTTGGGACAGGGATACTCGAGCAGTACTTC,TRBJ2-7,.,TRBV29-1,TRBD1
CASSPGVLETQYF,TGCGCCAGCAGTCCAGGGGTTTTGGAGACCCAGTACTTC,TRBJ2-5,few,TRBV5-1,.
CASSVIGTAYIPSGANVLTF,TGTGCCAGCAGCGTAATCGGGACAGCCTATATTCCTTCTGGGGCCAACGTCCTGACTTTC,TRBJ2-6,.,TRBV9,TRBD1
CASSPRSERGYGYTF,TGTGCCAGCAGCCCTCGGTCGGAGAGAGGCTATGGCTACACCTTC,TRBJ1-2,.,TRBV9,.
CASSKPAAGGLGANVLTF,TGTGCCAGCAGCAAACCAGCCGCGGGAGGGCTTGGGGCCAACGTCCTGACTTTC,TRBJ2-6,.,TRBV21-1,.
CSASPTSGGADTQYF,TGCAGTGCTAGTCCGACTAGCGGAGGGGCAGATACGCAGTATTTT,TRBJ2-3,.,TRBV20-1,TRBD2
CASGDAGIGETQYF,TGTGCCAGCGGCGACGCAGGGATAGGCGAGACCCAGTACTTC,TRBJ2-5,.,TRBV3-1,.
CASSLEGPYNEQFF,TGCGCCAGCAGCTTGGAGGGACCGTACAATGAGCAGTTCTTC,TRBJ2-1,many,TRBV5-1,.
CSAPWTSLDEQYF,TGCAGTGCGCCCTGGACTAGCCTCGACGAGCAGTACTTC,TRBJ2-7,many,TRBV20-1,TRBD2
CASTPGSGGYEQYF,TGTGCCAGCACGCCGGGGAGTGGGGGGTACGAGCAGTACTTC,TRBJ2-7,few,TRBV11-2,.
CASSFGTGGASSYEQYF,TGCGCCAGCAGCTTCGGGACAGGGGGTGCGAGCTCCTACGAGCAGTACTTC,TRBJ2-7,.,TRBV5-1,TRBD1
CASSEGLAGGSYNEQFF,TGTGCCAGCAGTGAGGGACTAGCGGGAGGGTCCTACAATGAGCAGTTCTTC,TRBJ2-1,few,TRBV27,TRBD2